This entry lists 13 T cell receptor beta chains sequenced from one sample in a study of T cells in Graves' hyperthyroidism and ophthalmopathy. Amplified TCR beta CDR3 regions derived from RNA transcripts. First-round RT-PCR with HTBI primers amplified the TCR CDR3 region. TCRdb reprocessed the multiplex PCR reads via MiXCR and lists one record per CDR3 protein. The sample records around 430,000 distinct CDR3 sequences, under 15% being singletons. The sample comprised blood. These receptors were taken from a woman in her 30s with Graves' hyperthyroidism.

This clonotype appeared many times. The J gene is TRBJ2-1, the V gene TRBV27, with 14 positions matching TRBD2. Trimming cost V 4 bases and J 2 bases; bases outside gene matches: 7. Germline loops: CDR1 MNHEY, CDR2 SMNVEV (reference sequence). The CDR3 runs 18 residues. CDR3 sequence: CASSSRTSGGHTYNEQFF. The CDR3 bases are TGTGCCAGCAGTTCCCGGACTAGCGGGGGGCATACCTACAATGAGCAGTTCTTC.

This chain links TRBV7-9 with TRBJ2-2, with a tentative D call TRBD1 (5 bases). The germline CDR1 and CDR2 sequences are SEHNR and FQNEAQ (reference sequence). V was cut by 2 bases and J by 4 bases, with 11 bases left in between. The CDR3 loop spans 15 amino acids. The chain's CDR3 is CASSLQGIGTGELFF. The CDR3 coding sequence is TGTGCCAGCAGCTTACAGGGTATTGGCACCGGGGAGCTGTTTTTT.

This clonotype was seen a few times. The chain links TRBV9 to TRBJ2-1, with D tentatively TRBD2 (7 bases). This CDR3 contains 14 residues. The V gene's germline CDR1 is SGDLS and CDR2 YYNGEE. V was pared by 3 bases and J by 9 bases, with 16 bases between. The CDR3 reads CASSEGGGKGEQFF. CDR3 coding DNA: TGTGCCAGCAGCGAGGGAGGGGGGAAGGGTGAGCAGTTCTTC.

This clonotype was detected ten times or more. The chain combines TRBV28 with TRBJ2-7; tentative D call: TRBD1 (5 bases). V was clipped by 2 bases and J by 0 bases, with 8 bases between them. The CDR3 is 14 amino acids. Looked up from germline, CDR1 is MDHEN and CDR2 is SYDVKM. Here the CDR3 DNA reads TGTGCCAGCAGTTTAGCGGACAACTCCTACGAGCAGTACTTC. As protein: CASSLADNSYEQYF.

There are many counts of this clonotype. As DNA, the CDR3 is TGTGCCAGCAGCTCGTCCGGGACTAATAATTCACCCCTCCACTTT. It yields the protein CASSSSGTNNSPLHF. The chain combines TRBV7-2 with TRBJ1-6; TRBD1 is a possible D gene (5 bases). V was shortened by 4 bases and J by 5 bases, with 12 bases between the two germline ends. The CDR3 sequence is 15 residues long. Germline CDR1 reads SGHTA; CDR2 reads FQGNSA. The variable domain in full, completed from reference TRBV7-2 and TRBJ1-6, reads GAGVSQSPSNKVTEKGKDVELRCDPISGHTALYWYRQSLGQGLEFLIYFQGNSAPDKSGLPSDRFSAERTGGSVSTLTIQRTQQEDSAVYLCASSSSGTNNSPLHFGNGTRLTVT.

This clonotype was seen at least ten times. This chain links TRBV3-1 with TRBJ2-7, with TRBD2 matching 8 bases. Germline V gene lookup returns CDR1 LGHDT and CDR2 YNNKEL (reference sequence). This CDR3 is 14 amino acids long. V was clipped by 4 bases and J by 5 bases; unmatched bases: 7. The CDR3 protein is CASSRSGSSHEQYF. Written as DNA, the CDR3 is TGTGCCAGCAGCCGCAGCGGGAGTTCCCACGAGCAGTACTTC.

This clonotype has at least ten counts. The CDR3 loop reads CASSRQGVSNTEAFF. In DNA, the CDR3 is TGTGCCAGCAGCCGACAGGGCGTCTCAAACACTGAAGCTTTCTTT. This chain connects TRBV2 to TRBJ1-1; 7 bases map to TRBD1. The junction had 9 bases not matched to a gene; V was cut back by 6 bases and J by 2 bases. The CDR3 spans 15 residues. Germline CDR1 and CDR2: SNHLY and FYNNEI.

This clonotype was seen at least ten times. V and J are TRBV7-9 and TRBJ2-3; 10 bases agree with TRBD2. The CDR3 runs 16 residues. Germline V gene sequence: CDR1 SEHNR, CDR2 FQNEAQ (reference sequence). V trimming: 5 bases; J trimming: 1 base; junction bases outside the gene matches: 6. The CDR3 protein is CASSLSGTSGTDTQYF. The CDR3 nucleotides read TGTGCCAGCAGCCTCTCCGGGACTAGCGGCACAGATACGCAGTATTTT.

This clonotype was found a few times. The J gene is TRBJ2-1, the V gene TRBV19, with D possibly called TRBD1 or TRBD2 (5 bases each). Germline CDR1 reads LNHDA; CDR2 reads SQIVND (reference sequence). The CDR3 is made up of 15 amino acids. V was pared by 7 bases and J by 4 bases, with 17 bases between. The CDR3 loop reads CASKKGTGTYNEQFF. The CDR3 bases are TGTGCCAGTAAGAAGGGGACGGGTACATACAATGAGCAGTTCTTC.

This clonotype was seen many times. V is TRBV11-1 and J is TRBJ1-2; tentatively, D is TRBD1 (5 bases). Germline CDR1 is SGHAT and CDR2 is FQDESV (reference sequence). The CDR3 is 14 amino acids. The V end lost 1 base, the J end lost 8 bases, and 14 bases lay between the germline ends. CDR3 in amino acids: CASSLEGPLEGYTF. The CDR3 DNA reads TGTGCCAGCAGCTTAGAGGGGCCGCTTGAGGGCTACACCTTC.

There are a few counts of this clonotype. The genes are TRBV7-2 and TRBJ2-3; TRBD2 agrees at 7 bases. Losses at the gene ends were 5 bases for V and 3 bases for J; bases not matched to a gene: 5. The CDR3 spans 14 residues. Per the germline V gene, CDR1 is SGHTA and CDR2 is FQGNSA. CDR3 sequence (DNA): TGTGCCAGCAGCGAGAGGCGGGAGACAGATACGCAGTATTTT. Translating gives CASSERRETDTQYF.

The genes are TRBV6-1 and TRBJ2-7; 7 bases are a match to TRBD1. V was clipped by 9 bases and J by 6 bases; unmatched bases: 14. Germline loops: CDR1 MNHNS, CDR2 SASEGT. The CDR3 contains 14 residues. The CDR3 spells CASGPGQAAGEQYF. As DNA, the CDR3 is TGTGCCAGTGGGCCCGGACAGGCCGCGGGCGAGCAGTACTTC.

The table lists this clonotype with many counts. The chain employs TRBV3-1 and TRBJ2-1; weak D call: TRBD2 (5 bases). The germline V and J ends were trimmed by 3 bases and 4 bases, with 10 bases remaining between them. CDR3 length: 14 residues. Germline V lookup: CDR1 LGHDT, CDR2 YNNKEL (reference sequence). Here the CDR3 DNA reads TGTGCCAGCAGCCACCTAGCAGGATACAATGAGCAGTTCTTC. Translated: CASSHLAGYNEQFF.